The 9 T cell receptor beta chains in this list originate from one sample, sequenced in a study of cytomegalovirus exposure and HLA in healthy donors. Primers for the PCR totalled 60 Vbeta and 13 Jbeta. Profiled with immunoSEQ multiplex PCR; TCRdb holds only in-frame clones, not every one. The table includes some 140,000 clones, about 83% detected once. Specimen: PBMCs. The receptors come from a woman aged 40-49 years in good health and CMV-seronegative.

To note about this clone: The identical CDR3 is also encoded by other nucleotide sequences in the sample. This chain connects TRBV20-1 to TRBJ2-5, with D unresolved. V lost 5 bases, J lost 1 base, and 2 bases lay in between. CDR3 length equals 10 residues. The germline CDR1 and CDR2 sequences are DFQATT and SNEGSKA (reference sequence). CDR3 sequence: CSARQETQYF. As DNA, the CDR3 is TGCAGTGCTCGCCAAGAGACCCAGTACTTC.

This chain uses TRBV6-1 with TRBJ1-1, with 9 bases aligning to TRBD1. Per the germline V gene, CDR1 is MNHNS and CDR2 is SASEGT. This CDR3 region has 14 residues. V dropped 6 bases and J dropped 1; count of bases not matched to a gene: 3. The DNA for the CDR3 is TGTGCCAGCAGACCGGGACAGGGGAACACTGAAGCTTTCTTT. Its translation is CASRPGQGNTEAFF.

This rearrangement joins TRBV4-1 to TRBJ2-3; 12 bases are a match to TRBD2. The CDR3 consists of 17 residues. The V gene's germline CDR1 is MGHRA and CDR2 YSYEKL. V lost 4 bases to trimming and J lost 6 bases; unmatched junction nucleotides: 11. The CDR3 nucleotides read TGCGCCAGCAGCCCAGCCTTCGGTCTAGCGGGAGGGGATACGCAGTATTTT. It is translated as CASSPAFGLAGGDTQYF.

The chain joins TRBV5-4 to TRBJ2-5, with a possible D match to TRBD2 (5 bases). The V end was cut by 1 base, the J end by 0 bases, with 10 bases between. In germline, CDR1 is SGHNT, CDR2 YYREEE (reference sequence). The CDR3 length is 15 residues. CDR3 in DNA: TGTGCCAGCAGCTTGCGGCTAGCTGACCAAGAGACCCAGTACTTC. Amino acid sequence: CASSLRLADQETQYF. The complete variable domain, with remaining parts taken from reference TRBV5-4 and TRBJ2-5, reads ETGVTQSPTHLIKTRGQQVTLRCSSQSGHNTVSWYQQALGQGPQFIFQYYREEENGRGNFPPRFSGLQFPNYSSELNVNALELDDSALYLCASSLRLADQETQYFGPGTRLLVL.

The chain employs TRBV28 and TRBJ1-2; D remains ambiguous. Germline V CDR1 and CDR2: MDHEN, SYDVKM. The CDR3 contains 13 residues. The CDR3 sequence is CAIDPRTNYGYTF. DNA of the CDR3: TGTGCAATCGACCCCAGGACTAACTATGGCTACACCTTC.

The genes are TRBV6-1 and TRBJ1-1; 9 bases align to TRBD1. CDR1 is MNHNS, CDR2 SASEGT, per germline. The V gene end was trimmed by 6 bases and the J gene end by 5 bases; junction bases not matched to a gene: 7. The CDR3 extends over 14 amino acids. Written as DNA, the CDR3 is TGTGCCAGCAGAACGACAGGGGGATTGACTGAAGCTTTCTTT. Protein sequence: CASRTTGGLTEAFF.

Only one count was recorded for this clone. The J gene is TRBJ1-3, the V gene TRBV6-5, with TRBD1 matching over 8 bases. Germline CDR1 MNHEY, CDR2 SVGAGI. J was trimmed by 3 bases and V by 4 bases; bases with no gene match: 8. This CDR3 has 16 amino acids. The CDR3 coding sequence is TGTGCCAGCAGTTCTCAGGGGGCGCGTCTTGGAAACACCATATATTTT. This gives the protein CASSSQGARLGNTIYF.

The rearrangement uses TRBV7-9 and TRBJ1-4; 7 bases fit TRBD1. The germline V gene encodes CDR1 SEHNR and CDR2 FQNEAQ (reference sequence). Trimming removed 3 bases from V and 8 bases from J; junction bases left unmatched: 6. There are 14 residues in the CDR3. This CDR3 is CASSLTGQREKLFF. DNA of the CDR3: TGTGCCAGCAGCTTGACAGGGCAGCGCGAAAAACTGTTTTTT.

The chain recombines TRBV18 with TRBJ1-1; 9 positions agree with TRBD1. CDR3 length equals 18 residues. V lost 4 bases and J lost 1; bases outside the gene matches: 13. Germline assignment: CDR1 KGHSH and CDR2 LQKENI. Here the CDR3 reads CASSQLLVMGQGNTEAFF. The CDR3 DNA sequence: TGTGCCAGCTCACAGCTACTTGTTATGGGACAGGGGAACACTGAAGCTTTCTTT.